These 23 T cell receptor beta chains were all obtained from the same sample, sequenced in a study of cytomegalovirus exposure and HLA in healthy donors. With 60 Vbeta and 13 Jbeta primers, the PCR was carried out. Some clones are missing from TCRdb's copy, which holds only in-frame ones; the method was immunoSEQ multiplex PCR. The top ten clones hold approximately 3.9% of a sample with 220,000 or so clones, roughly 80% of them seen once. Sequenced input: PBMCs. The receptor set was obtained from a male donor in good health and CMV-seronegative.

CDR3 DNA: TGTGCCTGGAGTGAATACAGCCGATACGAGCAGTACTTC. This gives the protein CAWSEYSRYEQYF. The genes are TRBV30 and TRBJ2-7; D is uncertain. This CDR3 region has 13 residues. Looked up from germline, CDR1 is GTSNPN and CDR2 is SVGIG (reference sequence). V was shortened by 1 base and J by 4 bases, with 11 bases between the two germline ends.

This clone was found once. The V gene is TRBV30, the J gene TRBJ1-1; D ambiguous. V dropped 2 bases and J dropped 0 bases, with 13 bases sitting between them. In germline, CDR1 is GTSNPN, CDR2 SVGIG (reference sequence). This CDR3 contains 15 residues. CDR3 sequence: CAWSLPGSLNTEAFF. In DNA form, the CDR3 reads TGTGCCTGGAGTCTTCCGGGGTCTTTGAACACTGAAGCTTTCTTT.

This clone is a singleton in its sample. The chain joins TRBV6-5 to TRBJ1-1; maybe TRBD1 (5 bases). V lost 2 bases and J 0 bases, leaving 13 bases between the germline ends. Germline V gene data show CDR1 as MNHEY and CDR2 as SVGAGI. The length of the CDR3 is 16 residues. The CDR3 loop is CASSYLAVRVNTEAFF. The CDR3 DNA follows: TGTGCCAGCAGTTACCTCGCGGTCAGGGTGAACACTGAAGCTTTCTTT.

J is TRBJ2-5 and V is TRBV29-1, with D perhaps TRBD2 (5 bases). The ends were cut back, 7 bases at V and 4 bases at J, with 13 bases in the middle. Germline CDR1 and CDR2: SQVTM and ANQGSEA. The CDR3 sequence is 12 residues long. CDR3 DNA: TGCAGCGCGAGGCACCGGGGAGAGACCCAGTACTTC. Translation: CSARHRGETQYF.

The chain carries TRBV28 and TRBJ2-1; 9 bases align to TRBD1. Unmatched junction bases numbered 3, after V lost 6 bases and J lost 9 bases. The CDR3 sequence is 12 residues long. Germline CDR1 is MDHEN and CDR2 is SYDVKM. CDR3 sequence: CASRTGGVEQFF. CDR3 nucleotides: TGTGCCAGCAGGACAGGGGGGGTTGAGCAGTTCTTC.

The genes are TRBV19 and TRBJ2-7; D ambiguous. The CDR3 is made up of 14 amino acids. Germline V lookup: CDR1 LNHDA, CDR2 SQIVND (reference sequence). Trimming removed 6 bases at V and 2 bases at J, with 14 bases between. This CDR3 reads CASSTYEAAYEQYF. CDR3 bases: TGTGCCAGTAGCACATACGAGGCAGCCTACGAGCAGTACTTC.

The chain combines TRBV10-2 with TRBJ2-7; 12 bases are a match to TRBD1. The CDR3 is 16 amino acids. Losses at the gene ends were 3 bases for V and 5 bases for J; bases not matched to a gene: 8. In germline, CDR1 is WSHSY, CDR2 SAAADI. The CDR3 nucleotides are TGCGCCAGCAGTGAAACCGGGACAGGGGGCATCAACGAGCAGTACTTC. Its protein is CASSETGTGGINEQYF.

About this clone itself: One junction end does not reproduce the germline sequence, and a read error may be involved. The gene calls are TRBV7-9 and TRBJ1-1; no clear D gene. Germline loops: CDR1 SEHNR, CDR2 FQNEAQ (reference sequence). The CDR3 length is 13 residues. CDR3 in amino acids: CSSSSSGPLEAFF. The CDR3 DNA reads as TGTTCCAGCAGCTCCTCGGGTCCGCTTGAAGCTTTCTTT.

V is TRBV28 and J is TRBJ1-5; D unclear. The ends were cut back, 6 bases at V and 7 bases at J, with 10 bases in the middle. Germline V gene lookup returns CDR1 MDHEN and CDR2 SYDVKM. The CDR3 runs to 12 residues. The CDR3 DNA is TGTGCCAGCAGCGTTGTCGGGCAGCCCCAGCATTTT. Translation gives CASSVVGQPQHF.

V usage is TRBV6-5 and J usage is TRBJ1-2, with D possibly TRBD1 on 5 matching bases. Per the germline V gene, CDR1 is MNHEY and CDR2 is SVGAGI. This CDR3 is 14 amino acids long. V dropped 0 bases and J dropped 8 bases, with 13 bases sitting between them. The CDR3 spells CASSYSPGKPGYTF. In DNA form, the CDR3 reads TGTGCCAGCAGTTACTCCCCAGGGAAACCGGGCTACACCTTC.

The sample holds one count of this clone. The genes are TRBV11-3 and TRBJ2-1; unclear D gene. Germline V gene lookup returns CDR1 SGHNT and CDR2 YENEEA. Trimming took off 2 bases at V and 6 bases at J, with 8 bases between the two ends. The CDR3 has 13 amino acids. The CDR3 protein is CASSLSVANEQFF. CDR3 bases: TGTGCCAGCAGCTTATCCGTGGCCAATGAGCAGTTCTTC.

The chain uses TRBV19 and TRBJ1-1; 11 bases map to TRBD1. Germline V gene data show CDR1 as LNHDA and CDR2 as SQIVND (reference sequence). V trimming: 6 bases; J trimming: 6 bases; junction bases outside the gene matches: 15. This CDR3 is 17 amino acids long. The CDR3 DNA sequence: TGTGCCAGTAGCCCCGGACAGGGGGCTTCCGGATTCCCTGAAGCTTTCTTT. Translating it yields CASSPGQGASGFPEAFF.

The gene calls are TRBV7-9 and TRBJ2-7; D gene uncertain. Germline lookup yields CDR1 SEHNR and CDR2 FQNEAQ (reference sequence). This CDR3 has 12 amino acids. Trimming left V 5 bases short and J 4 bases short, with 9 bases between. This CDR3 is CASSVSEYEQYF. The CDR3 DNA reads as TGTGCCAGCAGCGTATCGGAGTACGAGCAGTACTTC. Full variable domain (rest looked up from reference TRBV7-9 and TRBJ2-7): DTGVSQNPRHKITKRGQNVTFRCDPISEHNRLYWYRQTLGQGPEFLTYFQNEAQLEKSRLLSDRFSAERPKGSFSTLEIQRTEQGDSAMYLCASSVSEYEQYFGPGTRLTVT.

This sequence joins TRBV9 and TRBJ1-1, with D perhaps TRBD1 (6 bases). Trimming stripped 0 bases from V and 3 bases from J, with 9 bases between. This CDR3 region has 14 residues. Per germline, CDR1 SGDLS and CDR2 YYNGEE. CDR3 residues: CASSVGGGDTEAFF. Written as DNA, the CDR3 is TGTGCCAGCAGCGTAGGAGGGGGAGACACTGAAGCTTTCTTT.

The chain links TRBV9 to TRBJ2-7; 8 nucleotides align to TRBD2. J was trimmed by 5 bases and V by 2 bases; bases with no gene match: 6. The CDR3 has 14 amino acids. CDR1 and CDR2 (germline): SGDLS, YYNGEE. CDR3 loop: CASSVSGKMDEQYF. In DNA form, the CDR3 reads TGTGCCAGCAGCGTTAGCGGGAAAATGGACGAGCAGTACTTC.

The chain employs TRBV6-5 and TRBJ2-5, with 7 bases lining up with TRBD1. The tail of the sequence fits TRBJ2-7 better, so the J call may be wrong. The CDR3 runs 14 residues. In germline, CDR1 is MNHEY, CDR2 SVGAGI. CDR3 sequence reads: CASSLGRGTYEQYF. The CDR3 DNA reads as TGTGCCAGCAGTTTAGGCAGGGGGACCTACGAGCAGTACTTC.

This chain links TRBV6-5 with TRBJ2-1; TRBD2 matches 10 bases. This CDR3 spans 13 amino acids. Losses at the gene ends were 8 bases for V and 7 bases for J; bases not matched to a gene: 5. Germline loops: CDR1 MNHEY, CDR2 SVGAGI. The CDR3 DNA reads TGTGCCAGCCTAGCGGGAGTAGGGAATGAGCAGTTCTTC. Amino acid sequence: CASLAGVGNEQFF.

The V gene is TRBV6-5, the J gene TRBJ2-3; the match to TRBD2 covers 7 bases. The V segment lost 2 bases and the J segment 4 bases; nucleotides outside the gene matches: 6. Germline-derived CDR1 and CDR2 are MNHEY and SVGAGI. This CDR3 has 15 residues. The CDR3: CASSYGREPPDTQYF. CDR3 nucleotides: TGTGCCAGCAGTTACGGGCGGGAGCCCCCAGATACGCAGTATTTT.

The V call is TRBV5-8, the J call TRBJ2-5, with 9 bases identical to TRBD2. J gave up 1 base and V 0 bases, and 1 base lay outside the gene matches. The length of the CDR3 is 15 residues. Per the germline V gene, CDR1 is SGHTS and CDR2 is YDEGEE. The DNA for the CDR3 is TGTGCCAGCAGCTTGGAGGGACTAGCCCAAGAGACCCAGTACTTC. Translated: CASSLEGLAQETQYF.

The chain uses TRBV9 and TRBJ2-2, with D possibly TRBD2 on 6 matching bases. V shed 4 bases and J shed 7 bases, with 14 bases lying between them. Germline V CDR1 and CDR2: SGDLS, YYNGEE. The CDR3 length is 14 residues. The CDR3 loop reads CASSPTSLGGELFF. CDR3 DNA: TGTGCCAGCAGCCCCACTAGCCTGGGCGGGGAGCTGTTTTTT.

In its sample, this clone was seen once. This sequence joins TRBV2 and TRBJ2-3; D is possibly TRBD1 (5 bases). The germline V gene encodes CDR1 SNHLY and CDR2 FYNNEI. The V end was cut by 7 bases, the J end by 3 bases, with 17 bases between. The CDR3 is made up of 15 amino acids. In nucleotides, the CDR3 is TGTGCCAGCACCGAGCAAGGGGCCGGGACAGATACGCAGTATTTT. Encoded protein: CASTEQGAGTDTQYF.

This clone was seen once. This chain uses TRBV4-1 with TRBJ1-5; tentatively, D is TRBD1 (6 bases). The V gene lost 0 bases and the J gene lost 6 bases, with 30 bases spanning the gap. The germline gives CDR1 MGHRA, CDR2 YSYEKL. This CDR3 contains 21 residues. The CDR3 region has the DNA TGCGCCAGCAGCCAAGATGGGGGAGGGGGAGCCCAGGTCGTCGTAAGTCAGCCCCAGCATTTT. Translated, it gives CASSQDGGGGAQVVVSQPQHF.

This clone showed up just a few times. This rearrangement joins TRBV5-6 to TRBJ1-2; D is uncertain. The V end lost 0 bases, the J end lost 6 bases, and 12 bases lay between the germline ends. This CDR3 is built from 14 residues. Germline V lookup: CDR1 SGHDT, CDR2 YYEEEE. This CDR3 is CASSLGSGSNGYTF. DNA for the CDR3: TGTGCCAGCAGCTTGGGGTCGGGGAGTAATGGCTACACCTTC.